The TCR beta chain under discussion was sequenced for a study of T cell responses to AZD1222 COVID-19 vaccine. On this clone itself: Its cognate antigen is unknown.

The V gene end was trimmed by 6 bases and the J gene end by 3 bases; junction bases not matched to a gene: 7. This CDR3 region has 13 residues. Germline V gene data show CDR1 as SQVTM and CDR2 as ANQGSEA. Using immunoSEQ multiplex PCR, the repertoire was profiled, and TCRdb retains in-frame clones only, with some absent. The sample has just under 35,000 clones; more than 75% are singletons. Notes on the study in general: Spike-specific TCR breadth and depth grew following two AZD1222 doses. Baseline serostatus was positive in only 5 to 7 AZD1222 recipients.

This receptor was taken from an adult who received the AZD1222 COVID-19 vaccine. The sequencing here drew on peripheral blood, taken 28 days after the second AZD1222 dose. The chain employs TRBV29-1 and TRBJ1-2; TRBD1 matches at 7 bases. CDR3 DNA: TGCAGCGTCGCCGACAGGGCCGACTATGGCTACACCTTC. Its protein is CSVADRADYGYTF.